This T cell receptor (beta chain) was identified during a study of shared clonotypes between healthy human individuals. Naive CD8 populations comprised CD45RO-negative cells positively selected for CCR7, excluding terminally differentiated effector memory CD45RA+ cells. V lost 4 bases to trimming and J lost 5 bases; unmatched junction nucleotides: 10. The CDR3 loop spans 15 amino acids. In germline, CDR1 is LNHDA, CDR2 SQIVND (reference sequence). Findings and limits, study-wide: Donors were few, which limited the genetic and exposure-history diversity represented. Naive subsets generally exceeded memory subsets in estimated richness. Shared clonotypes: 4.5% to 6% naive CD4, roughly 3.8% naive CD8, under 2.5% memory CD4, approximately 0.4% memory CD8.

Deep-level settings were used for running the assay. Clones were sequenced by immunoSEQ multiplex PCR, and TCRdb holds only the in-frame ones, with some missing. The table includes millions of clones, about 92% detected once. Worth noting for this clone: The antigen is not known.

V gene TRBV19 combines with J gene TRBJ2-7; TRBD1 agrees at 8 bases. This receptor was obtained from a man aged 18-30 years in good health. Some clones in this sample may be carry-over from other donors' samples. Material for sequencing was naive CD8+ T cells from PBMCs. CDR3 loop: CASSTKDRVFHEQYF. CDR3 sequence (DNA): TGTGCCAGTAGTACCAAGGACAGGGTATTCCACGAGCAGTACTTC.